This TCR beta chain was captured by sequencing in a study of glioma-infiltrating T cells. The germline gives CDR1 LGHNA, CDR2 YSLEER. The CDR3 totals 14 residues. V lost 0 bases to trimming and J lost 9 bases; unmatched junction nucleotides: 5. Amplification of TCR alpha and beta CDR3 regions from RNA used iRepertoire nested multiplex PCR. TCRdb analysed the multiplex PCR reads with MiXCR anew, one entry per CDR3 protein. The sample records roughly 350,000 distinct CDR3 sequences, roughly two fifths being singletons. The receptor comes from a human donor with low-grade glioma or glioblastoma, undergoing nonglioma brain surgery, or in good health (not recorded which). Sequences were obtained from glioma tissue, nonneoplastic brain tissue, or PBMCs (not recorded which). The rearrangement uses TRBV4-3 and TRBJ1-2; TRBD1 aligns across 9 bases. CDR3 sequence reads: CASSQDKQGASYTF. The CDR3 DNA follows: TGCGCCAGCAGCCAAGATAAACAGGGGGCAAGCTACACCTTC.